This record looks at one TCR beta chain sequence and its context. V shed 5 bases and J 1 base; nucleotides not matched to a gene: 5. The CDR3 length is 15 residues. Looked up from germline, CDR1 is SGHVS and CDR2 is FNYEAQ. This entry belongs to a study of T cell clonotyping in hematopoietic cell transplantation. Sequencing used immunoSEQ multiplex PCR; TCRdb keeps in-frame clones, though not all of them. Among some 9,400 clones listed, almost 80% were seen once. This sample comprised PBMCs, obtained 180 days after allogeneic stem cell transplant. V gene TRBV7-6 combines with J gene TRBJ2-7, with 10 bases fitting TRBD1. The clonotype originates from a male patient in his thirties or forties who had an allogeneic stem cell transplant from a related donor, so the T cells may come from the graft donor. Some clones in this sample may be carry-over from other donors' samples. CDR3 DNA sequence: TGTGCCAGCAGCGCGGGGACAGGGGAATCCTACGAGCAGTACTTC. Protein sequence: CASSAGTGESYEQYF.